These T cell receptor beta chains were read from a single sample in a study of blood T cell repertoires in COVID-19. Profiled with immunoSEQ multiplex PCR; TCRdb holds only in-frame clones, not every one. There are 150,000 to 200,000 clones in the sample; 80% to 85% occur only once, and under 5.5% lies in the top ten. The sequenced sample was peripheral blood. The receptors shown here come from a woman aged 25-40 years with acute or convalescent COVID-19. CDR3s include the opening cysteine and the closing phenylalanine or tryptophan. The order of the fields is V gene, D gene, J gene, CDR3 length, clone size, CDR3 protein, CDR3 DNA. A D gene is named only where the DNA matches it firmly. Size tells how often a clone was seen (once, few, many) or the class of an expanded clone, and some rows leave it out.

v_call: TRBV28; d_call: TRBD1; j_call: TRBJ1-5; cdr3_length: 13; clone_size: -; cdr3_aa: CASGGQANQPQHF; cdr3_nt: TGTGCCAGCGGGGGACAGGCTAATCAGCCCCAGCATTTT
v_call: TRBV15; d_call: -; j_call: TRBJ1-2; cdr3_length: 15; clone_size: -; cdr3_aa: CATSRPFGAENGYTF; cdr3_nt: TGTGCCACCAGCAGACCCTTCGGAGCCGAGAATGGCTACACCTTC
v_call: TRBV7-2; d_call: -; j_call: TRBJ1-5; cdr3_length: 15; clone_size: few; cdr3_aa: CASSLGGSVSQPQHF; cdr3_nt: TGTGCCAGCAGCTTAGGGGGCTCGGTCAGCCAGCCCCAGCATTTT
v_call: TRBV9; d_call: -; j_call: TRBJ1-2; cdr3_length: 14; clone_size: once; cdr3_aa: CASSVGQGGYGYTF; cdr3_nt: TGTGCCAGCAGCGTTGGTCAGGGAGGCTATGGCTACACCTTC
v_call: TRBV10-3; d_call: -; j_call: TRBJ2-1; cdr3_length: 12; clone_size: -; cdr3_aa: CAISESSNEQFF; cdr3_nt: TGTGCCATCAGTGAGTCGAGCAATGAGCAGTTCTTC
v_call: TRBV19; d_call: -; j_call: TRBJ2-3; cdr3_length: 16; clone_size: -; cdr3_aa: CASSIGGDKITDTQYF; cdr3_nt: TGTGCCAGTAGTATTGGGGGGGACAAGATCACAGATACGCAGTATTTT
v_call: TRBV29-1; d_call: TRBD2; j_call: TRBJ2-7; cdr3_length: 15; clone_size: -; cdr3_aa: CSVEDRAGGNYEQYF; cdr3_nt: TGCAGCGTTGAAGATAGGGCGGGGGGGAACTACGAGCAGTACTTC
v_call: TRBV6-2/TRBV6-3; d_call: TRBD2; j_call: TRBJ2-1; cdr3_length: 16; clone_size: -; cdr3_aa: CASSALRTSGNNEQFF; cdr3_nt: TGTGCCAGCAGTGCGTTAAGGACTAGCGGGAACAATGAGCAGTTCTTC
v_call: TRBV5-1; d_call: -; j_call: TRBJ1-3; cdr3_length: 14; clone_size: -; cdr3_aa: CASNLGNSGNTIYF; cdr3_nt: TGCGCCAGCAATCTCGGGAACTCTGGAAACACCATATATTTT
v_call: TRBV5-4; d_call: TRBD1; j_call: TRBJ2-7; cdr3_length: 16; clone_size: -; cdr3_aa: CASSLVGQGARYEQYF; cdr3_nt: TGTGCCAGCAGCTTGGTAGGTCAGGGGGCGCGCTACGAGCAGTACTTC
v_call: TRBV2; d_call: -; j_call: TRBJ2-4; cdr3_length: 15; clone_size: -; cdr3_aa: CASITPDMGNDIQYF; cdr3_nt: TGTGCCAGCATTACCCCGGACATGGGCAATGACATTCAGTACTTC
v_call: TRBV5-6; d_call: TRBD2; j_call: TRBJ2-1; cdr3_length: 15; clone_size: -; cdr3_aa: CASSYQTSGYNEQFF; cdr3_nt: TGTGCCAGCAGCTACCAGACTAGCGGTTACAATGAGCAGTTCTTC
v_call: TRBV6-4; d_call: -; j_call: TRBJ2-1; cdr3_length: 13; clone_size: few; cdr3_aa: CASSTGTSNEQFF; cdr3_nt: TGTGCCAGCTCTACCGGGACATCCAATGAGCAGTTCTTC
v_call: TRBV24-1; d_call: -; j_call: TRBJ2-1; cdr3_length: 16; clone_size: -; cdr3_aa: CATSDPRTQTYNEQFF; cdr3_nt: TGTGCCACCAGTGACCCCCGGACTCAAACCTACAATGAGCAGTTCTTC
v_call: TRBV9; d_call: -; j_call: TRBJ1-6; cdr3_length: 13; clone_size: -; cdr3_aa: CASSVETDSPLHF; cdr3_nt: TGTGCCAGCAGCGTAGAAACAGATTCACCCCTCCACTTT
v_call: TRBV9; d_call: TRBD2; j_call: TRBJ2-7; cdr3_length: 16; clone_size: -; cdr3_aa: CASSVAGGRAAYEQYF; cdr3_nt: TGTGCCAGCAGCGTAGCAGGCGGGAGGGCCGCCTACGAGCAGTACTTC
v_call: TRBV27; d_call: TRBD1; j_call: TRBJ1-5; cdr3_length: 15; clone_size: -; cdr3_aa: CASREGQFSNQPQHF; cdr3_nt: TGTGCCAGCAGGGAGGGACAGTTTAGCAATCAGCCCCAGCATTTT
v_call: TRBV11-2; d_call: TRBD1; j_call: TRBJ2-7; cdr3_length: 15; clone_size: -; cdr3_aa: CASSLDGGQGREQYF; cdr3_nt: TGTGCCAGCAGCTTAGATGGGGGACAGGGTCGCGAGCAGTACTTC
v_call: TRBV27; d_call: -; j_call: TRBJ2-7; cdr3_length: 14; clone_size: -; cdr3_aa: CASSRGQPFGEQYF; cdr3_nt: TGTGCCAGCAGCCGAGGACAGCCTTTTGGCGAGCAGTACTTC
v_call: TRBV15; d_call: TRBD1; j_call: TRBJ2-7; cdr3_length: 14; clone_size: -; cdr3_aa: CATSYGQGYYEQYF; cdr3_nt: TGTGCCACCAGCTACGGACAGGGCTACTACGAGCAGTACTTC
v_call: TRBV10-3; d_call: -; j_call: TRBJ2-3; cdr3_length: 14; clone_size: -; cdr3_aa: CAIRVTTVPDTQYF; cdr3_nt: TGTGCCATCAGAGTAACGACAGTTCCAGATACGCAGTATTTT
v_call: TRBV5-1; d_call: -; j_call: TRBJ1-2; cdr3_length: 15; clone_size: -; cdr3_aa: CASSLYRERNYGYTF; cdr3_nt: TGCGCCAGCAGCTTGTATCGGGAGAGGAACTATGGCTACACCTTC
v_call: TRBV5-6; d_call: -; j_call: TRBJ2-2; cdr3_length: 15; clone_size: few; cdr3_aa: CASSLVSRLAGELFF; cdr3_nt: TGTGCCAGCAGCTTGGTATCCAGGTTGGCCGGGGAGCTGTTTTTT
v_call: TRBV29-1; d_call: TRBD2; j_call: TRBJ2-1; cdr3_length: 13; clone_size: -; cdr3_aa: CSVQSGREDEQFF; cdr3_nt: TGCAGCGTTCAAAGCGGGAGGGAGGATGAGCAGTTCTTC
v_call: TRBV7-6; d_call: TRBD1; j_call: TRBJ2-7; cdr3_length: 17; clone_size: once; cdr3_aa: CASSLVGDDRVGNEQYF; cdr3_nt: TGTGCCAGCAGCTTAGTAGGTGACGACAGGGTTGGAAACGAGCAGTACTTC
v_call: TRBV2; d_call: TRBD1; j_call: TRBJ1-1; cdr3_length: 12; clone_size: -; cdr3_aa: CASSALRGTAVF; cdr3_nt: TGTGCCAGCAGTGCTCTCCGCGGGACAGCGGTTTTC
v_call: TRBV27; d_call: TRBD1; j_call: TRBJ1-4; cdr3_length: 14; clone_size: -; cdr3_aa: CASSWDRSYEKLFF; cdr3_nt: TGTGCCAGCAGTTGGGACAGGTCTTATGAAAAACTGTTTTTT
v_call: TRBV11-2; d_call: -; j_call: TRBJ1-1; cdr3_length: 15; clone_size: -; cdr3_aa: CASSLGGGFYTEAFF; cdr3_nt: TGTGCCAGCAGCTTAGGGGGAGGGTTCTACACTGAAGCTTTCTTT
v_call: TRBV6-2/TRBV6-3; d_call: -; j_call: TRBJ2-1; cdr3_length: 15; clone_size: few; cdr3_aa: CASSLDGVKGNEQFF; cdr3_nt: TGTGCCAGCAGCCTCGACGGGGTTAAGGGCAATGAGCAGTTCTTC
v_call: TRBV30; d_call: -; j_call: TRBJ2-7; cdr3_length: 13; clone_size: -; cdr3_aa: CAWSTLWSQKQYF; cdr3_nt: TGTGCCTGGAGTACTCTCTGGTCCCAAAAGCAGTACTTC
v_call: TRBV6-5; d_call: TRBD1; j_call: TRBJ1-1; cdr3_length: 15; clone_size: -; cdr3_aa: CASRIQGSFYTEAFF; cdr3_nt: TGTGCCAGCAGGATACAGGGGTCCTTTTATACTGAAGCTTTCTTT
v_call: TRBV30; d_call: TRBD1; j_call: TRBJ2-3; cdr3_length: 13; clone_size: -; cdr3_aa: CAWVTGGTDTQYF; cdr3_nt: TGTGCCTGGGTGACAGGGGGCACAGATACGCAGTATTTT
v_call: TRBV7-9; d_call: -; j_call: TRBJ1-4; cdr3_length: 12; clone_size: -; cdr3_aa: CASSAGNEKLFF; cdr3_nt: TGTGCCAGCAGCGCGGGTAATGAAAAACTGTTTTTT
v_call: TRBV6-2/TRBV6-3; d_call: -; j_call: TRBJ1-6; cdr3_length: 12; clone_size: -; cdr3_aa: CASSSGGPPLHF; cdr3_nt: TGTGCCAGCAGTTCGGGAGGGCCACCCCTCCACTTT
v_call: TRBV2; d_call: -; j_call: TRBJ1-5; cdr3_length: 15; clone_size: few; cdr3_aa: CASRVGGRGNQPQHF; cdr3_nt: TGTGCCAGCAGGGTGGGGGGGCGCGGCAATCAGCCCCAGCATTTT
v_call: TRBV6-5; d_call: -; j_call: TRBJ2-1; cdr3_length: 16; clone_size: -; cdr3_aa: CASSYSGRTVGNEQFF; cdr3_nt: TGTGCCAGCAGTTACTCAGGGCGGACAGTAGGAAATGAGCAGTTCTTC
v_call: TRBV23-1; d_call: -; j_call: TRBJ1-2; cdr3_length: 15; clone_size: -; cdr3_aa: CASSHAGTANYGYTF; cdr3_nt: TGCGCCAGCAGCCATGCAGGAACCGCTAACTATGGCTACACCTTC
v_call: TRBV27; d_call: TRBD2; j_call: TRBJ2-2; cdr3_length: 16; clone_size: -; cdr3_aa: CASSSQREMYTGELFF; cdr3_nt: TGTGCCAGCAGTTCTCAGCGGGAGATGTACACCGGGGAGCTGTTTTTT
v_call: TRBV29-1; d_call: TRBD1; j_call: TRBJ2-1; cdr3_length: 14; clone_size: few; cdr3_aa: CSARDRGWDNEQFF; cdr3_nt: TGCAGCGCTAGGGACAGGGGCTGGGACAATGAGCAGTTCTTC
v_call: TRBV28; d_call: -; j_call: TRBJ2-1; cdr3_length: 16; clone_size: -; cdr3_aa: CASRGWAGGAYNEQFF; cdr3_nt: TGTGCCAGCAGAGGGTGGGCCGGGGGAGCCTACAATGAGCAGTTCTTC
v_call: TRBV15; d_call: -; j_call: TRBJ1-2; cdr3_length: 15; clone_size: -; cdr3_aa: CATALDRTDNYGYTF; cdr3_nt: TGTGCCACCGCGCTAGACCGGACAGACAACTATGGCTACACCTTC
v_call: TRBV10-3; d_call: TRBD1; j_call: TRBJ2-1; cdr3_length: 12; clone_size: -; cdr3_aa: CAISQGAYEQFF; cdr3_nt: TGTGCCATCAGTCAGGGGGCGTATGAGCAGTTCTTC